Sequencing of this T cell receptor beta chain was carried out in a study of T cells after yellow fever vaccination. From the 5' RACE reads, TCRdb called clonotypes with MiXCR, one entry per CDR3 protein. The sample includes under 550,000 distinct CDR3 sequences, 21% of them seen just once. Germline lookup yields CDR1 SQVTM and CDR2 ANQGSEA. This CDR3 has 14 amino acids. The germline V and J ends were trimmed by 7 bases and 1 base, with 14 bases remaining between them. The sequences come from PBMCs, collected approximately 20 days after the first yellow fever vaccination. This chain joins TRBV29-1 and TRBJ1-3, with D possibly being TRBD1 (5 bases). This TCR was recovered from a man aged 18-30 years who received the YFV17D yellow fever vaccine. CDR3: CSALGGSSGNTIYF. For the CDR3, the DNA is TGCAGCGCCCTGGGGGGGTCATCTGGAAACACCATATATTTT.